This T cell receptor (beta chain) is drawn from a study of patients and donors after allogeneic stem cell transplantation. In TCRdb, the RT-PCR reads were re-called with MiXCR into one record per CDR3 protein. The sample holds 150,000 to 250,000 distinct CDR3 sequences, less than 45% seen once. Germline V gene data show CDR1 as MDHEN and CDR2 as SYDVKM. Between the trimmed V and J ends, which lost 3 bases and 0 bases, there was a span of 7 bases. The CDR3 loop spans 14 amino acids. The source material was blood, either unsorted or a sorted T cell fraction (not recorded which). This chain joins TRBV28 and TRBJ2-3; no reliable D call. This receptor was taken from a human donor who was either an allogeneic HSCT recipient or a stem cell or donor lymphocyte infusion donor (not recorded which). It is not recorded whose cells these are; they may come from a transplant donor. Here the CDR3 reads CASSLGSSTDTQYF. CDR3 nucleotide sequence: TGTGCCAGCAGTTTGGGATCTAGCACAGATACGCAGTATTTT. Combining the CDR3 with reference TRBV28 and TRBJ2-3 gives the whole variable domain DVKVTQSSRYLVKRTGEKVFLECVQDMDHENMFWYRQDPGLGLRLIYFSYDVKMKEKGDIPEGYSVSREKKERFSLILESASTNQTSMYLCASSLGSSTDTQYFGPGTRLTVL.